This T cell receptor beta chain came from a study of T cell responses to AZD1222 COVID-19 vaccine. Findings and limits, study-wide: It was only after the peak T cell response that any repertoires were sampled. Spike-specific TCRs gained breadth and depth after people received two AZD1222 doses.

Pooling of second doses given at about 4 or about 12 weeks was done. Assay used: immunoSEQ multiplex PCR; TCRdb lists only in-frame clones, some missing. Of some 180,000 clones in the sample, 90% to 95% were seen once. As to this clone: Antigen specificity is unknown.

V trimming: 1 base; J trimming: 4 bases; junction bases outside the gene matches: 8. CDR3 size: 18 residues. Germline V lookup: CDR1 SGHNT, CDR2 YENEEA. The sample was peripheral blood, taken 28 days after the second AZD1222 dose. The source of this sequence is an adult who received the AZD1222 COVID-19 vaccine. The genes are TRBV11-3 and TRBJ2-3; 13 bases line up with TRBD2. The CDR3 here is CASSLGTSGGDLADTQYF. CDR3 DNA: TGTGCCAGCAGCTTAGGAACTAGCGGGGGGGACCTTGCAGATACGCAGTATTTT.